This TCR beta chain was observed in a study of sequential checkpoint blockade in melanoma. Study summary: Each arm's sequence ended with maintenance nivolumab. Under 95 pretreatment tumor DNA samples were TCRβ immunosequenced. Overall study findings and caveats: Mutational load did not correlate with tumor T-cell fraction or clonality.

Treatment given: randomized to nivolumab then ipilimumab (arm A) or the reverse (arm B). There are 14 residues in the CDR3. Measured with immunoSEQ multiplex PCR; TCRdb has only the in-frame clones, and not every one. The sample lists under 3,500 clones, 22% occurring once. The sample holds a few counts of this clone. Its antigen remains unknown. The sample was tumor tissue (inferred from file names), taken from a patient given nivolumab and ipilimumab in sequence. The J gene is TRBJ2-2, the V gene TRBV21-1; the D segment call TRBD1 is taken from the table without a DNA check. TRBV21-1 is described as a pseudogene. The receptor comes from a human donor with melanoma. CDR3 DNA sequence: TGTGCCAGCAGGGGACAGGGGGACACCGGGGAGCTGTTTTTT. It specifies CASRGQGDTGELFF.